What follows describes a single T cell receptor (beta chain). Its antigen is currently unknown. Measured with immunoSEQ multiplex PCR; TCRdb has only the in-frame clones, and not every one. The sample yields around 15,000 clones, about four fifths seen once. CDR3 size: 15 residues. J gave up 7 bases and V 5 bases, and 7 bases lay outside the gene matches. Germline V lookup: CDR1 SEHNR, CDR2 FQNEAQ (reference sequence). These data belong to a study of OX40 agonist ivuxolimab in advanced cancers. The overall study: Every 2 weeks, patients received ivuxolimab intravenously, dosed at 0.01 to 10 mg/kg. Study-wide results and caveats: Those patients achieving a partial response at 0.1-3.0 mg/kg showed among the lowest clonal expansion. In the 0.1 to 3.0 mg/kg range, CD4+ and CD8+ blood T cells had expanded clonally by week 6.

Peripheral blood came from all dose cohorts at three timepoints. The sequences come from CD4+ or CD8+ T cells sorted from blood, collected in a trial of the OX40 agonist ivuxolimab. V gene TRBV7-9 combines with J gene TRBJ1-4, with TRBD1 identical over 10 bases. The sequence was collected from an adult with an advanced solid tumor such as melanoma, head and neck, liver or kidney cancer. CDR3 region: CASSPWDRGGEKLFF. The CDR3 DNA reads as TGTGCCAGCAGCCCTTGGGACAGGGGTGGTGAAAAACTGTTTTTT.